This T cell receptor (beta chain) was captured by sequencing in a study of tissue T cells after allogeneic stem cell transplantation. Broader study findings: Tissue-detected TCR repertoire was only partly captured by blood and spleen T cells.

The ends were cut back, 4 bases at V and 7 bases at J, with 11 bases in the middle. The germline V gene encodes CDR1 SNHLY and CDR2 FYNGKV (reference sequence). CDR3 length: 14 amino acids. The time point: mouse harvest day 7 after allogeneic transplant. Tail vein injection delivered 10^7 T-cell-depleted bone marrow cells and 10^6 splenic CD5+ T cells. This mouse GVHD model was MHC-mismatched B6 to BALB/c, profiled day 7 or 14. For this clone: Its target is unknown. The genes and germline here are from mouse. The read terminates 1 residue before the CDR3 end, so the remaining end is supplied by the germline J gene.

Here immunoSEQ multiplex PCR was the method, and the copy in TCRdb shows in-frame clones only, minus some. The table records around 1,300 clones, 58% of them present only once. The chain recombines TRBV3 with TRBJ1-6; a weak D match, TRBD1 (6 bases). TRBJ1-6 is assigned to the ORF class and has an uncertain function. The origin of this receptor is a female BALB/c mouse given C57BL/6 T cells with graft-versus-host disease after an allogeneic hematopoietic cell transplant. Sequenced input: liver tissue. The CDR3 spells CASSSQGWNSPLYF. Incomplete CDR3 DNA: TGTGCCAGCAGCTCACAGGGTTGGAATTCGCCCCTCTAC.